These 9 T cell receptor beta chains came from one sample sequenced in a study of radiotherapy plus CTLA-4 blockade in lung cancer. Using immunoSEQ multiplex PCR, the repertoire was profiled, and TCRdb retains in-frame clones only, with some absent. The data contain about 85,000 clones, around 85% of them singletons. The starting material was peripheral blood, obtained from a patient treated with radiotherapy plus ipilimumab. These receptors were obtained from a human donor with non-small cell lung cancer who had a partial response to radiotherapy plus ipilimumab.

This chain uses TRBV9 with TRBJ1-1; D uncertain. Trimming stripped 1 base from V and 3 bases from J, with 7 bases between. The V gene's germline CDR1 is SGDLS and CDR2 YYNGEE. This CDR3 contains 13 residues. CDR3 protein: CASSVREDTEAFF. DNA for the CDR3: TGTGCCAGCAGCGTAAGAGAGGACACTGAAGCTTTCTTT.

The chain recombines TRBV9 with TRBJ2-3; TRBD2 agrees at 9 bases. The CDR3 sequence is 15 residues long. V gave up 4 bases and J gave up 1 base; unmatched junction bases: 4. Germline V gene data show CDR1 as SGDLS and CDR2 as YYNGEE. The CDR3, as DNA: TGTGCCAGCAGCATTAGCGGGAGTGGCACAGATACGCAGTATTTT. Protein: CASSISGSGTDTQYF.

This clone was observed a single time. CDR3 sequence: CASSPKRVAGEGYTF. CDR3 coding DNA: TGTGCCAGCTCACCAAAACGAGTCGCGGGCGAAGGCTACACCTTC. The chain combines TRBV18 with TRBJ1-2, with D uncertain. V dropped 2 bases and J dropped 8 bases, with 18 bases sitting between them. Per germline, CDR1 KGHSH and CDR2 LQKENI. The CDR3 length is 15 residues.

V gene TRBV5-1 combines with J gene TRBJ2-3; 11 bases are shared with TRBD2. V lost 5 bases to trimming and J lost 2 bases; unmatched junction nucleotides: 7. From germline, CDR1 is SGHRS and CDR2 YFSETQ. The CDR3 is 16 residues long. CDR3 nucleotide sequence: TGCGCCAGCAGGCCTGGGACTAGCGGACACACAGATACGCAGTATTTT. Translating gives CASRPGTSGHTDTQYF.

CDR3 nucleotides: TGTGCCAGTAGTATTTGGCCTAGCGGGAGGGCCGGGAATGAGCAGTTCTTC. It codes for CASSIWPSGRAGNEQFF. This sequence joins TRBV19 and TRBJ2-1, with TRBD2 matching 12 bases. J gave up 7 bases and V 3 bases, and 10 bases lay outside the gene matches. CDR3 length: 17 amino acids. Per the germline V gene, CDR1 is LNHDA and CDR2 is SQIVND (reference sequence).

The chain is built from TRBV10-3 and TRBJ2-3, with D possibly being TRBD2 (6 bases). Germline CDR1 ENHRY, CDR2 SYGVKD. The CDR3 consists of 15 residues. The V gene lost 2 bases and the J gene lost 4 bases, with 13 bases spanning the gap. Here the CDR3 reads CAISEPGDGSDTQYF. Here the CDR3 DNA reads TGTGCCATCAGTGAGCCGGGGGATGGATCAGATACGCAGTATTTT.

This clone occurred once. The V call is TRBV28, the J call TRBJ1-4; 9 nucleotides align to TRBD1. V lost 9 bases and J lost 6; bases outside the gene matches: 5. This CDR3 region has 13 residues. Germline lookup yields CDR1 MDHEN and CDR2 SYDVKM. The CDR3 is CASYRGRDEKLFF. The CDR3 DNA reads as TGTGCCAGTTACAGGGGGCGCGATGAAAAACTGTTTTTT.

The CDR3 nucleotides read TGTGCCAGCAGGCGGACTAGCGGGAGGGTGGGAGATACGCAGTATTTT. Translated: CASRRTSGRVGDTQYF. The chain links TRBV5-6 to TRBJ2-3, with 15 bases matching TRBD2. The CDR3 is 16 amino acids. The V gene's germline CDR1 is SGHDT and CDR2 YYEEEE. Trimming took 5 bases from V and 5 from J; bases not matched to a gene: 6.

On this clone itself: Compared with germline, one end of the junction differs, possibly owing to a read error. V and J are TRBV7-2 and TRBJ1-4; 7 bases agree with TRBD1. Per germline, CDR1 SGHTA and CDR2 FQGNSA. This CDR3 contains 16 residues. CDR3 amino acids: CASSIAGTAVNEKLFF. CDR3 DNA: TGTGCCAGCAGCATAGCAGGGACAGCCGTTAATGAAAAACTGTTTTTT.